The source of this T cell receptor beta chain is a study of T cell responses to AZD1222 COVID-19 vaccine (dated by TCRdb to the early 2020s). Study-level background: A total of 233 trial participants underwent TCR sequencing, of whom roughly 210 received two doses of AZD1222 and roughly 25 received two doses of the MenACWY control vaccine. Trial participants were enrolled by age into 18-55, 56-69 and 70-plus year subgroups, with about 150, 28 and 57 TCR-sequenced participants respectively.

V is pared back by 4 bases and J by 0 bases, with 9 bases lying between the germline termini. The germline V gene yields SNHLY for CDR1 and FYNNEI for CDR2. The CDR3 contains 14 residues, cysteine and phenylalanine counted. Of the read, only the CDR3 DNA is kept; its 42 bases are in frame from base 1. The intended sense of this specimen's time point label: about 28 days (+/-7) after the second vaccine dose. AZD1222 recipients whose second dose came at about 4 weeks and those whose second dose came at about 12 weeks were combined into one group, since spike-specific TCR depth and breadth did not differ between the two schedules. Vaccinee samples came from UK trials COV001 and COV002, including a single-blind randomized controlled phase 2/3 trial of AZD1222 (ChAdOx1 nCoV-19) in healthy adults. For TCRbeta chain sequencing, PBMC samples were collected from trial participants at day 0 and at day 28 after the second dose.

The CDR3 regions of human TCRbeta chains were analyzed by immunosequencing. Processing in the source paper ran as follows. Repertoire TCRs were matched against a reference library of SARS-CoV-2-specific TCRs generated with the MIRA antigen-specificity platform. Breadth was defined as the fraction of unique TCRs that were SARS-CoV-2-associated, and depth was defined as the fraction of total T cells that were SARS-CoV-2-associated. Each spike-specific TCR was assigned to its reactive spike region and to a CD4 or CD8 class using the MIRA data. Log10-transformed breadth and depth values were compared by one-way ANOVA with Sidak's multiple comparisons tests. TCRdb limited this immuneACCESS table to in-frame rearrangements with V and J called. A share of clones is missing; checked studies link under half to unresolved V genes, and the rest is unexplained. The DNA gave D and trimming, while V, J and clone size come from that table. This sample has roughly 150,000 clones in its table, and more than 85% of those were observed once. The ten largest account for approximately 1.2% of the sample.

Overall study results and their limits: The 56-69-year group was small, and its depth increase did not reach significance, likely because of low power. A significant rise in spike-specific TCR breadth and depth was observed after two AZD1222 doses relative to day 0 and relative to MenACWY recipients. The whole spike protein was spanned by vaccine-associated CD4 TCRs, and dominant responses were seen in regions 160-218 and 743-854. Participants were mostly white British, with more females than males. The authors suggested clonal diversity may have been underestimated. No day 14 peak-response samples were available, so repertoires were characterized only after the peak T cell response. Reportedly, almost half of the unique spike-specific TCRs recognized epitopes lying outside the regions that are mutated in the B.1.351 and B.1.1.7 variants. Conclusions about previously exposed vaccinees are limited because only a handful of AZD1222 recipients were SARS-CoV-2 seropositive at baseline.

For this clone: Its specific antigen is unknown. Per-base qualities were not stored, and no clone one base away is much larger. The sample has other DNA sequences that encode this CDR3 too.

Sequencing used peripheral blood, obtained 28 days after the second AZD1222 dose. The V gene is TRBV2 and the J gene is TRBJ1-2, with no D gene named confidently. This TCR derives from an adult who received the AZD1222 COVID-19 vaccine. The DNA sequence reads TGTGCCAGCAGTGCAGGAAGGTCTAACTATGGCTACACCTTC. Translated, it gives CASSAGRSNYGYTF.